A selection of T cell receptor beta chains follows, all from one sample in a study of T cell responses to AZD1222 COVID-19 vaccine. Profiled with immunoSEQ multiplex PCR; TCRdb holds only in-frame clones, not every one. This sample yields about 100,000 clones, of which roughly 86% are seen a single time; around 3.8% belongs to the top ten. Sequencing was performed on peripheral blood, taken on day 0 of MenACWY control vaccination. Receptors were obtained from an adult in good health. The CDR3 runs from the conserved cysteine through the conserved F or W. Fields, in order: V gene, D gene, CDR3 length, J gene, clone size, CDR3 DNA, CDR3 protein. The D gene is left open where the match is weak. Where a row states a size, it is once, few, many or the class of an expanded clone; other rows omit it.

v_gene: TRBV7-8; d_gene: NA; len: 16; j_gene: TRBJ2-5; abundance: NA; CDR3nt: TGTGCCAGCAGCCCAGGGCCGGGGGCGGTTCTGGAGACCCAGTACTTC; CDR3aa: CASSPGPGAVLETQYF
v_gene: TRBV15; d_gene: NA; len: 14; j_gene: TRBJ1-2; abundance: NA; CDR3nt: TGTGCCACCAGCGGAGACGGGGACCTCTATGGCTACACCTTC; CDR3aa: CATSGDGDLYGYTF
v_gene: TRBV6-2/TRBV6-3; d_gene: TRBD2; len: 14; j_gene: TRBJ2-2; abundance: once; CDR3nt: TGTGCCAGCAGCCGGACTAGGGACACCGGGGAGCTGTTTTTT; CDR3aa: CASSRTRDTGELFF
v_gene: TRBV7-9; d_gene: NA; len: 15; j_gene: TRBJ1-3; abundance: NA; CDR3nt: TGTGCCAGCAGCGACCGAGGTGGGGCCGGAAACACCATATATTTT; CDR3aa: CASSDRGGAGNTIYF
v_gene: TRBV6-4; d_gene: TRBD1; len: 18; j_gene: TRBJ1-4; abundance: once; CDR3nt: TGTGCCAGCAGTGATTCGGGACAGGGTTTAGGACCACGGGAAAAACTGTTTTTT; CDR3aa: CASSDSGQGLGPREKLFF
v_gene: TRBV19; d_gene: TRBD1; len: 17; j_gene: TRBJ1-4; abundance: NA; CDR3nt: TGTGCCAGTAGTACGACCTACACAGGGGAGTCCTATGAAAAACTGTTTTTT; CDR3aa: CASSTTYTGESYEKLFF
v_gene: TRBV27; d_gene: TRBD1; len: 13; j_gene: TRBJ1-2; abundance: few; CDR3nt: TGTGCCAGCAGTTGGGACAGGATGTATGGCTACACCTTC; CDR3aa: CASSWDRMYGYTF
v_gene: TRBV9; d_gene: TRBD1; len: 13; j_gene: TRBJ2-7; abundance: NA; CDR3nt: TGTGCCAGCAGCTCAGGGGGATCGTACGAGCAGTACTTC; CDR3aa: CASSSGGSYEQYF
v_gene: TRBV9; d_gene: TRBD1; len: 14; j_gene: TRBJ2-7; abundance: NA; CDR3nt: TGTGCCAGCAGCGCGCAGGGGGCTCACTACGAGCAGTACTTC; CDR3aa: CASSAQGAHYEQYF
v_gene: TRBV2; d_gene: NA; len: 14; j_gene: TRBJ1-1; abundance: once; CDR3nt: TGTGCCAGAAGTCACGGACAGCTGAACACTGAAGCTTTCTTT; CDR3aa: CARSHGQLNTEAFF
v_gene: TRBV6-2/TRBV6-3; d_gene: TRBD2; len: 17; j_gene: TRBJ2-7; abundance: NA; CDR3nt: TGTGCCAGCAGTTCCGGGACTAGCGGGAGATCCGGGGACGAGCAGTACTTC; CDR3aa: CASSSGTSGRSGDEQYF
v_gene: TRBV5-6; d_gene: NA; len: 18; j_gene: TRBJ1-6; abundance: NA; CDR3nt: TGTGCCAGCAGCTTGGGGGGGTTTACAGGTTCCTATAATTCACCCCTCCACTTT; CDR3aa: CASSLGGFTGSYNSPLHF
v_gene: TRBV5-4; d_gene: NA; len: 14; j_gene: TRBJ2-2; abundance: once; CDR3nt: TGTGCCAGCAGCTTGGACTGGAACACCGGGGAGCTGTTTTTT; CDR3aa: CASSLDWNTGELFF
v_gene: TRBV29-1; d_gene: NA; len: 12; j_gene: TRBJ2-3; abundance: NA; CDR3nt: TGCAGCGTTCGCAGGGTCACAGATACGCAGTATTTT; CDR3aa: CSVRRVTDTQYF
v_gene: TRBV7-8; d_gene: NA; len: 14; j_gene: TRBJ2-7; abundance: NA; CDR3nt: TGTGCCAGCAGCCCCCTAGGCGACTCCTACGAGCAGTACTTC; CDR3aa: CASSPLGDSYEQYF
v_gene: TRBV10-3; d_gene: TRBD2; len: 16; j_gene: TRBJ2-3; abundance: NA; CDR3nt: TGTGCCATCAGTTCACTAGCGGGACTTAGCACAGATACGCAGTATTTT; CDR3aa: CAISSLAGLSTDTQYF
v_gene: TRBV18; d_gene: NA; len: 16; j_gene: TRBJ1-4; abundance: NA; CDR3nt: TGTGCCAGCTCACTTCGCTCGATCTCAACTAATGAAAAACTGTTTTTT; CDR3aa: CASSLRSISTNEKLFF
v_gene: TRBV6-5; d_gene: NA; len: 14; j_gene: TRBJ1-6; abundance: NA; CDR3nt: TGTGCCAGCGTAAGGAGGGGGGGGAATTCACCCCTCCACTTT; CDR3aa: CASVRRGGNSPLHF
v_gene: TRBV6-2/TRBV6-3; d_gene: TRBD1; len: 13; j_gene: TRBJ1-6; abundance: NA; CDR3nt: TGTGCCAGCAGTTCAAACTCCGGGACAGGGGCCCACTTT; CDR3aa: CASSSNSGTGAHF
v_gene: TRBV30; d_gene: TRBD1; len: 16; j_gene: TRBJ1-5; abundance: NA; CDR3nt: TGTGCCTGGAGTGTAATCGCAGGGGGCAACAATCAGCCCCAGCATTTT; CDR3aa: CAWSVIAGGNNQPQHF
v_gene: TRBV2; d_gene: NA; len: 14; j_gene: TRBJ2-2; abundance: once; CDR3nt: TGTGCCAGCAGCCCCGGACGGAACACCGGGGAGCTGTTTTTT; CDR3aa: CASSPGRNTGELFF
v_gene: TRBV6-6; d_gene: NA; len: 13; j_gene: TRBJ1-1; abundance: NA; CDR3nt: TGTGCCAGCATTCTAGACGGACAGATCGAAGCTTTCTTT; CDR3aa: CASILDGQIEAFF
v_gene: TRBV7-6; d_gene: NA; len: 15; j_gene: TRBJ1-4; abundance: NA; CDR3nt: TGTGCCAGCAGCGCCAGGGAATATGGTAATGAAAAACTGTTTTTT; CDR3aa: CASSAREYGNEKLFF
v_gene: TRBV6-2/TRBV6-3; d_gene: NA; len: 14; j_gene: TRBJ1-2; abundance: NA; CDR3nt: TGTGCCAGCAGCCCCGCGAGGACCAACTATGGCTACACCTTC; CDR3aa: CASSPARTNYGYTF
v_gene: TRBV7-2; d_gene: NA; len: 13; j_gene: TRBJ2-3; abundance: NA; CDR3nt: TGTGCCAGCAGCTTGAGGGGGGTCGATACGCAGTATTTT; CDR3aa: CASSLRGVDTQYF
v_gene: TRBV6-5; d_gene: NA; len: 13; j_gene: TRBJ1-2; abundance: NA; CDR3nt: TGTGCCAGCAGTTACCTCGGTGACTATGGCTACACCTTC; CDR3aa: CASSYLGDYGYTF
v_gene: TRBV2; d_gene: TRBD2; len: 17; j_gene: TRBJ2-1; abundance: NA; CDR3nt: TGTGCCAGCAGGGGCGGACTAGCGGGGAGCTCCTACAATGAGCAGTTCTTC; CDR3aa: CASRGGLAGSSYNEQFF
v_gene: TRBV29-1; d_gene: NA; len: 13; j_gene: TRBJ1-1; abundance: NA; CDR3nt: TGCAGCGTTGAAGGGACGGCCAGCCATGAAGCTTTCTTT; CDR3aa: CSVEGTASHEAFF
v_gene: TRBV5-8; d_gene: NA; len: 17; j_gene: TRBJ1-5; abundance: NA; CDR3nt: TGTGCCAGCAGCCCTACGGTTACGACAGATAGCAATCAGCCCCAGCATTTT; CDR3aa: CASSPTVTTDSNQPQHF
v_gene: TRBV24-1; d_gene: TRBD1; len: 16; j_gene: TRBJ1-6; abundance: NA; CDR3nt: TGTGCCACCAGTGATGACAGGGTGGTAAAGAATTCACCCCTCCACTTT; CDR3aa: CATSDDRVVKNSPLHF
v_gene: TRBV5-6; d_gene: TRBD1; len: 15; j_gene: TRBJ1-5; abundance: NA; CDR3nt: TGTGCCAGCAGCTTTGGAACAGGGGACAATCAGCCCCAGCATTTT; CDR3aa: CASSFGTGDNQPQHF
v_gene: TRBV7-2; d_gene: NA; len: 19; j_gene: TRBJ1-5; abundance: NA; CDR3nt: TGTGCCAGCAGCTTTTTGGGGGGATGGGGGGCCTCTAGCAATCAGCCCCAGCATTTT; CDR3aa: CASSFLGGWGASSNQPQHF
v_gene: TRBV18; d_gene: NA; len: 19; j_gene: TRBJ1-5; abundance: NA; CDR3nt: TGTGCCAGCTCACCACCGTGGGGGACGCACTACGAAGGCAATCAGCCCCAGCATTTT; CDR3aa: CASSPPWGTHYEGNQPQHF
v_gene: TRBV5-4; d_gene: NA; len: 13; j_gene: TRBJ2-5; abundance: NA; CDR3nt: TGTGCCAGCAGTCGGACGGGTCAAGAGACCCAGTACTTC; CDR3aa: CASSRTGQETQYF
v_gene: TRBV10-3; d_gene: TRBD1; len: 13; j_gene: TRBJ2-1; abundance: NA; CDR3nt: TGTGCCATCAGCTCGGACAGGGACAATGAGCAGTTCTTC; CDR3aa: CAISSDRDNEQFF
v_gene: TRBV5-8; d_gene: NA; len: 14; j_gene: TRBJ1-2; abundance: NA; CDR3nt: TGTGCCAGCAGCTGGTTCAGGGATAAAGGTGGCTACACCTTC; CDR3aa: CASSWFRDKGGYTF
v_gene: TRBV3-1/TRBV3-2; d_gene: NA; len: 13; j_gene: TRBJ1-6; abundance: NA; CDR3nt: TGTGCCAGCAGCCAAGAGTACGATTCACCCCTCCACTTT; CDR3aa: CASSQEYDSPLHF
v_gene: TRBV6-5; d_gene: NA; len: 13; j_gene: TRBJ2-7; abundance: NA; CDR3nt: TGTGCCAGCAGTTACGAGGGCGGCTACGAGCAGTACTTC; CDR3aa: CASSYEGGYEQYF
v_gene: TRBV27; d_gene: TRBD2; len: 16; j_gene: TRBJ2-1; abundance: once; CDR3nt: TGTGCCAGCAGTTTCCAAGCGGGAGTATCCTACAATGAGCAGTTCTTC; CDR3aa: CASSFQAGVSYNEQFF
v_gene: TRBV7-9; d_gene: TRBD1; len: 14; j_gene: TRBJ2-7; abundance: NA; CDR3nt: TGTGCCAGCAGCCCGGACAGGGCGATATACGAGCAGTACTTC; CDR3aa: CASSPDRAIYEQYF
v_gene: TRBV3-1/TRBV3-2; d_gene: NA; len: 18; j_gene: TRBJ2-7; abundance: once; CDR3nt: TGTGCCAGCAGCCAACCCAAAGGGGGAACGGGACGAGGCTACGAGCAGTACTTC; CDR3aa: CASSQPKGGTGRGYEQYF
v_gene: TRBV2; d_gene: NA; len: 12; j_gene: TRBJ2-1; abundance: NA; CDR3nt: TGTGCCAGCAGGTCCGACAGATGGGCTCAGTTCTTC; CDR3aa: CASRSDRWAQFF
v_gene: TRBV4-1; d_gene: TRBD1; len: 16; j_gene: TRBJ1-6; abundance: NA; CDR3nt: TGCGCCAGCAGCCAACAGGCGGCAGGGGGCGGATCACCCCTCCACTTT; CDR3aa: CASSQQAAGGGSPLHF
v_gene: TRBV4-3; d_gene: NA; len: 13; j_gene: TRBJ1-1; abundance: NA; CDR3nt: TGCGCCAGCAGCCAAGATTGGGAGGTTGCAGCTTTCTTT; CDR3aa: CASSQDWEVAAFF
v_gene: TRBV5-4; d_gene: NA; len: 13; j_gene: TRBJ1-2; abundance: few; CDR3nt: TGTGCCAGCAGTTTAAACAGGGAAGGGGGCTACACCTTC; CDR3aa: CASSLNREGGYTF
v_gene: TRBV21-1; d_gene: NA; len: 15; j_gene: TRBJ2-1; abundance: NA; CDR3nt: TGTGCCAGCAGCAAAGGAAATAGCGGGAACGGTGAGCAGTTCTTC; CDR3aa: CASSKGNSGNGEQFF
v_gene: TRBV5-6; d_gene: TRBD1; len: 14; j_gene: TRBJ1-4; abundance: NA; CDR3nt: TGTGCCAGCAGCCCGACAGGGGGCTTCGGGAAACTGTTTTTT; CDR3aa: CASSPTGGFGKLFF
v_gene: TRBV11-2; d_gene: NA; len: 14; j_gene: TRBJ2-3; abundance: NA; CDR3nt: TGTGCCAGCACCCCTGTCAGGAGCACAGATACGCAGTATTTT; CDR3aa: CASTPVRSTDTQYF